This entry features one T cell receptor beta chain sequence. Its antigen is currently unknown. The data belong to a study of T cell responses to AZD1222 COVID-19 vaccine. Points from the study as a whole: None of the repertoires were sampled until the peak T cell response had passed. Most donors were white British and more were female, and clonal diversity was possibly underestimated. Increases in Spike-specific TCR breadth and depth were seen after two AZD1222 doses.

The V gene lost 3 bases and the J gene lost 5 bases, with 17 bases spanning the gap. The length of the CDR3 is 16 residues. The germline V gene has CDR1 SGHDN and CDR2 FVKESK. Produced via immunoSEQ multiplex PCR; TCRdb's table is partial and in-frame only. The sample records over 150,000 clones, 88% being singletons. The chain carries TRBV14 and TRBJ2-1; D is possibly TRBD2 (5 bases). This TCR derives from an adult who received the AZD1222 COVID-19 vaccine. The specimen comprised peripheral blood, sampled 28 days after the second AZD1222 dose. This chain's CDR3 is CASSQGVVGINNEQFF. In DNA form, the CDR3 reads TGTGCCAGCAGCCAGGGAGTAGTCGGTATTAACAATGAGCAGTTCTTC.